Listed below are T cell receptor beta chains from one sample, sequenced in a study of early T cells in non-severe SARS-CoV-2 infection. TCRdb called the 5' RACE reads again in MiXCR, with one record for every CDR3 protein. The sample includes tens of thousands of distinct CDR3 sequences, about 10% seen only once; the top ten take 5.7%. The starting material was whole blood, obtained at baseline. Receptors were obtained from an adult who was a healthcare worker with PCR-confirmed SARS-CoV-2 infection or an uninfected control (not recorded which). CDR3s include the opening cysteine and the closing phenylalanine or tryptophan. D genes are given only for firm matches. A clone size is listed for some rows: how often the clone was seen (once, few, many), or a class if it is expanded.

D gene,J gene,V gene,CDR3 length,clone size,CDR3 protein,CDR3 DNA
TRBD2,TRBJ2-5,TRBV9,15,many,CASSVVAGVQETQYF,TGTGCCAGCAGCGTAGTTGCGGGGGTCCAAGAGACCCAGTACTTC
NA,TRBJ2-3,TRBV7-9,12,NA,CASSHNTDTQYF,TGTGCCAGCAGCCACAACACAGATACGCAGTATTTT
NA,TRBJ2-7,TRBV7-6,14,few,CASSAGQYSYEQYF,TGTGCCAGCAGCGCCGGACAGTACTCCTACGAGCAGTACTTC
NA,TRBJ1-4,TRBV7-9,15,few,CASSPSVSGDEKLFF,TGTGCCAGCAGCCCCTCGGTATCGGGGGATGAAAAACTGTTTTTT
TRBD2,TRBJ2-3,TRBV7-8,15,NA,CASSLVGTTTDTQYF,TGTGCCAGCAGCTTAGTAGGGACTACCACAGATACGCAGTATTTT
TRBD2,TRBJ2-3,TRBV10-3,16,many,CAIKNRAGLETDTQYF,TGTGCCATCAAGAATCGAGCGGGGCTCGAGACAGATACGCAGTATTTT
NA,TRBJ2-2,TRBV7-2,13,many,CASSLVNPGELFF,TGTGCCAGCAGCTTAGTAAATCCCGGGGAGCTGTTTTTT
TRBD1,TRBJ2-3,TRBV4-1,16,few,CASSPGTGPATDTQYF,TGCGCCAGCAGCCCCGGGACAGGGCCTGCGACAGATACGCAGTATTTT
TRBD1,TRBJ1-1,TRBV2,16,NA,CASSVGTGLRFTEAFF,TGTGCCAGCAGTGTCGGGACAGGGCTTCGGTTTACTGAAGCTTTCTTT
NA,TRBJ2-3,TRBV7-9,15,many,CASSLTTSATDTQYF,TGTGCCAGCAGCTTAACGACTTCTGCCACAGATACGCAGTATTTT
NA,TRBJ2-2,TRBV7-2,15,NA,CASSWGTPNTGELFF,TGTGCCAGCAGCTGGGGGACACCGAACACCGGGGAGCTGTTTTTT
TRBD1,TRBJ2-7,TRBV11-2,15,many,CASSSLQGTSYEQYF,TGTGCCAGCAGCTCATTACAGGGGACCTCCTACGAGCAGTACTTC
NA,TRBJ1-5,TRBV7-9,14,many,CASSLGLGNQPQHF,TGTGCCAGCAGCTTAGGGTTGGGGAATCAGCCCCAGCATTTT
NA,TRBJ1-1,TRBV12-3/TRBV12-4,14,many,CASNRQAMNTEAFF,TGTGCCAGCAACCGACAGGCAATGAACACTGAAGCTTTCTTT
NA,TRBJ2-3,TRBV29-1,11,NA,CSVYSPDTQYF,TGCAGCGTTTACAGTCCTGATACGCAGTATTTT
NA,TRBJ1-2,TRBV6-1,16,NA,CASSAAGAALNYGYTF,TGTGCCAGCAGTGCCGCGGGGGCAGCTCTAAACTATGGCTACACCTTC
NA,TRBJ1-5,TRBV30,15,few,CAWSVNGQSNQPQHF,TGTGCCTGGAGTGTTAATGGACAGAGCAATCAGCCCCAGCATTTT
TRBD1,TRBJ1-5,TRBV19,13,few,CASKTGSNQPQHF,TGTGCCAGTAAGACAGGGAGCAATCAGCCCCAGCATTTT
TRBD1,TRBJ2-2,TRBV20-1,16,NA,CSARWALTGESGELFF,TGCAGTGCTAGATGGGCCTTGACAGGGGAGTCCGGGGAGCTGTTTTTT
TRBD1,TRBJ1-1,TRBV7-9,14,NA,CASSHSDRDTEAFF,TGTGCCAGCAGCCATTCGGACAGGGACACTGAAGCTTTCTTT
NA,TRBJ2-3,TRBV6-4,11,NA,CASREGDTQYF,TGTGCCAGCAGGGAGGGAGATACGCAGTATTTT
NA,TRBJ2-3,TRBV6-5,15,NA,CASSYGQHSTDTQYF,TGTGCCAGCAGTTACGGGCAGCACTCCACAGATACGCAGTATTTT
TRBD2,TRBJ2-1,TRBV29-1,14,NA,CSVVRREAYNEQFF,TGCAGCGTTGTTCGGCGGGAGGCTTACAATGAGCAGTTCTTC
NA,TRBJ2-7,TRBV13,12,many,CASSFDSYEQYF,TGTGCCAGCAGCTTTGACAGCTACGAGCAGTACTTC
TRBD1,TRBJ1-6,TRBV5-6,15,NA,CASNFNRGNNSPLHF,TGTGCCAGCAACTTTAACAGGGGAAATAATTCACCCCTCCACTTT
NA,TRBJ2-7,TRBV16,13,many,CASSNGRLSEQYF,TGTGCCAGCAGCAACGGCAGGCTTAGCGAGCAGTACTTC